A single sample is the source of the 28 T cell receptor beta chains below, sequenced in a study of regulatory T cells in long-lasting Graves disease. Time point described: newly diagnosed GD, antithyroid drugs for less than 3 months. PBMCs provided the RNA from which the TCR library was made. Investigators prepared the TCR beta libraries by applying iRepertoire HTBI primers and Arm-PCR of CDR3 regions. In TCRdb, the multiplex PCR reads were re-called with MiXCR into one record per CDR3 protein. The sample has 350,000 to 550,000 distinct CDR3 sequences; approximately 16% are singletons. This same sample was also part of a study on T cells in Graves' hyperthyroidism and ophthalmopathy.

The specimen comprised peripheral blood mononuclear cells (PBMCs), sampled at new diagnosis, from a patient treated with antithyroid drugs. The receptor set was obtained from a woman aged 18-29 years with Graves disease.

This clonotype was picked up many times. The CDR3 is CASSYRAFREAFF. CDR3 DNA sequence: TGTGCCAGCAGTTACAGGGCCTTTAGGGAAGCTTTCTTT. This rearrangement joins TRBV28 to TRBJ1-1; a possible D gene is TRBD1 (6 bases). The CDR3 length is 13 residues. The germline gives CDR1 MDHEN, CDR2 SYDVKM. The V and J ends lost 4 bases and 8 bases respectively, with 14 bases between them.

Ten or more counts support this clonotype. The genes are TRBV6-1 and TRBJ1-1; D gene unclear. V was trimmed by 8 bases and J by 4 bases, leaving 5 bases between them. Germline V gene data show CDR1 as MNHNS and CDR2 as SASEGT. The CDR3 contains 10 residues. The CDR3 reads CASVGTEAFF. CDR3 coding DNA: TGTGCCAGCGTGGGCACTGAAGCTTTCTTT.

This clonotype was seen repeatedly, ten times or more. The rearrangement uses TRBV7-2 and TRBJ2-7, with 7 bases lining up with TRBD1. The CDR3 runs 15 residues. Germline V lookup: CDR1 SGHTA, CDR2 FQGNSA. Trimming took 1 base from V and 1 from J; bases not matched to a gene: 4. CDR3 region: CASSLDRGESYEQYF. DNA of the CDR3: TGTGCCAGCAGCTTAGACAGGGGTGAGTCCTACGAGCAGTACTTC.

The table lists this clonotype with a few counts. The CDR3 DNA is TGCGCCAGCAGACTGGACGGATCCTCCTACGAGCAGTACTTC. This gives the protein CASRLDGSSYEQYF. The chain carries TRBV5-1 and TRBJ2-7, with D hard to call. CDR1 and CDR2 from the germline V gene are SGHRS and YFSETQ. The CDR3 loop spans 14 amino acids. V gave up 5 bases and J gave up 0 bases, with 12 bases separating them.

This clonotype came up many times. The V call is TRBV11-2, the J call TRBJ2-7; TRBD2 matches at 10 bases. V lost 4 bases and J lost 0; bases outside the gene matches: 15. Germline V CDR1 and CDR2: SGHAT, FQNNGV. The CDR3 runs 19 residues. As DNA, the CDR3 is TGTGCCAGCAGCTCGCCACTAGCGGGAACTACTATTTACTCCTACGAGCAGTACTTC. It translates to CASSSPLAGTTIYSYEQYF.

This clonotype was seen ten or more times. This rearrangement joins TRBV3-1 to TRBJ2-1, with 10 bases aligning to TRBD2. This CDR3 comprises 16 residues. Germline lookup yields CDR1 LGHDT and CDR2 YNNKEL (reference sequence). With 4 bases clipped from V and 7 bases from J, the junction kept 10 bases outside the gene matches. The CDR3 sequence is CASSPFGAGGANEQFF. CDR3 in DNA: TGTGCCAGCAGCCCCTTTGGAGCGGGAGGGGCGAATGAGCAGTTCTTC.

This clonotype was observed a few times. This rearrangement joins TRBV28 to TRBJ1-1, with a tentative D call TRBD1 (6 bases). V gave up 0 bases and J gave up 6 bases, with 8 bases separating them. Looked up from germline, CDR1 is MDHEN and CDR2 is SYDVKM. This CDR3 has 13 amino acids. The CDR3 loop reads CASSLWDRPEAFF. DNA for the CDR3: TGTGCCAGCAGTTTATGGGACAGACCTGAAGCTTTCTTT.

In this sample, this clonotype turned up many times. The gene calls are TRBV3-1 and TRBJ2-1; D might be TRBD1 (5 bases). The V and J ends lost 3 bases and 0 bases respectively, with 9 bases between them. The CDR3 loop spans 15 amino acids. The V gene's germline CDR1 is LGHDT and CDR2 YNNKEL (reference sequence). The CDR3 region is CASSHLDSSYNEQFF. In DNA form, the CDR3 reads TGTGCCAGCAGCCACTTAGACAGCTCCTACAATGAGCAGTTCTTC.

The chain is built from TRBV9 and TRBJ2-1; a possible D gene is TRBD1 (5 bases). Germline V gives CDR1 SGDLS, CDR2 YYNGEE. Deletions cut 0 bases from V and 5 bases from J, with 12 bases between. The CDR3 covers 15 residues. The CDR3 sequence is CASSVEGVPDNEQFF. For the CDR3, the DNA is TGTGCCAGCAGCGTAGAAGGGGTCCCCGACAATGAGCAGTTCTTC. The whole variable domain, filled in from reference TRBV9 and TRBJ2-1, reads DSGVTQTPKHLITATGQRVTLRCSPRSGDLSVYWYQQSLDQGLQFLIQYYNGEERAKGNILERFSAQQFPDLHSELNLSSLELGDSALYFCASSVEGVPDNEQFFGPGTRLTVL.

This clonotype was seen repeatedly, ten times or more. The J gene is TRBJ1-1, the V gene TRBV30; 7 nucleotides align to TRBD1. V dropped 2 bases and J dropped 4; count of bases not matched to a gene: 10. CDR1 is GTSNPN, CDR2 SVGIG, per germline (reference sequence). This CDR3 has 15 amino acids. The CDR3: CAWSLWDSLATEAFF. CDR3 in DNA: TGTGCCTGGAGTTTGTGGGACAGTTTGGCCACTGAAGCTTTCTTT.

This clonotype was detected a few times. The chain joins TRBV28 to TRBJ1-2, with a weak D call TRBD1 (5 bases). Germline V gives CDR1 MDHEN, CDR2 SYDVKM. Trimming shortened V by 8 bases and J by 7 bases, and 17 bases separated the two germline ends. This CDR3 spans 13 amino acids. CDR3 loop: CASLPGDLGGYTF. CDR3 DNA: TGTGCCAGCCTCCCCGGGGACTTGGGTGGCTACACCTTC.

This clonotype was observed many times. V is TRBV7-2 and J is TRBJ2-1, with D perhaps matching TRBD2 (5 bases). This CDR3 has 13 residues. The V gene's germline CDR1 is SGHTA and CDR2 FQGNSA. The V end lost 3 bases, the J end lost 13 bases, and 16 bases lay between the germline ends. CDR3 in DNA: TGTGCCAGCAGCTTTGGTCGGGGAGACCCCCAGTTCTTC. This encodes CASSFGRGDPQFF.

This clonotype showed up just a few times. The rearrangement uses TRBV19 and TRBJ2-7; TRBD1 matches 9 bases. The CDR3 spans 15 residues. Germline CDR1 is LNHDA and CDR2 is SQIVND (reference sequence). J was trimmed by 2 bases and V by 4 bases; bases with no gene match: 6. The DNA for the CDR3 is TGTGCCAGTAGTAAACCGGGACAGGGTACCTACGAGCAGTACTTC. Protein sequence: CASSKPGQGTYEQYF.

This clonotype was counted between two and nine times. The rearrangement joins TRBV4-1 to TRBJ1-5, with D unclear. Germline CDR1 MGHRA, CDR2 YSYEKL. The CDR3 is 17 amino acids. Trimming cost V 2 bases and J 3 bases, with 17 bases left between them. CDR3 nucleotide sequence: TGCGCCAGCAGCCAACCCAGGAAAATGGGGATCAATCAGCCCCAGCATTTT. Translating gives CASSQPRKMGINQPQHF.

In this sample, this clonotype turned up a few times. J is TRBJ2-1 and V is TRBV14; 11 bases map to TRBD2. Looked up from germline, CDR1 is SGHDN and CDR2 is FVKESK. This CDR3 contains 16 residues. V shed 4 bases, J shed 8 bases, and the junction held 10 bases outside the gene matches. The CDR3 DNA follows: TGTGCCAGCAGCCTGGGACTAGCGGTCCGCTCGGATGAGCAGTTCTTC. This gives the protein CASSLGLAVRSDEQFF.

The chain links TRBV6-2 or TRBV6-3 to TRBJ1-2; D gene uncertain. Germline-derived CDR1 and CDR2 are MNHEY and SVGEGT. Trimming stripped 3 bases from V and 10 bases from J, with 12 bases between. The CDR3 covers 12 residues. The CDR3 bases are TGTGCCAGCAGTTATCAATCGGGAGCCTACACCTTC. It codes for CASSYQSGAYTF.

V usage is TRBV29-1 and J usage is TRBJ2-3; D is tentatively TRBD1 or TRBD2 (6 bases each). Between the trimmed V and J ends, which lost 7 bases and 2 bases, there was a span of 13 bases. The CDR3 contains 13 residues. Germline V CDR1 and CDR2: SQVTM, ANQGSEA. The CDR3 DNA follows: TGCAGCGGGAGCCGGGGGCCCACAGATACGCAGTATTTT. Its protein is CSGSRGPTDTQYF.

This clonotype was picked up a small number of times. The chain links TRBV20-1 to TRBJ1-3, with D uncertain. CDR3 size: 14 residues. Looked up from germline, CDR1 is DFQATT and CDR2 is SNEGSKA (reference sequence). The germline V and J ends were trimmed by 5 bases and 4 bases, with 15 bases remaining between them. The CDR3: CSALSRVAGNTIYF. The CDR3 nucleotides read TGCAGTGCTCTTAGTAGGGTAGCGGGAAACACCATATATTTT.

This clonotype was detected a few times. The chain couples TRBV30 to TRBJ2-4; a weak D match, TRBD2 (7 bases). The germline CDR1 and CDR2 sequences are GTSNPN and SVGIG (reference sequence). With 7 bases removed from V and 6 bases from J, the gap between germline ends came to 10 bases. This CDR3 comprises 11 residues. This chain's CDR3 is CALGGANIQYF. For the CDR3, the DNA is TGTGCCTTGGGGGGGGCAAACATTCAGTACTTC.

In this sample, this clonotype turned up many times. The CDR3 nucleotides are TGTGCCAGCTCACCCCCAGCCGTCCTGGAGCAGTACTTC. Translation: CASSPPAVLEQYF. The rearrangement joins TRBV18 to TRBJ2-7; D gene ambiguous. The ends were cut back, 3 bases at V and 7 bases at J, with 13 bases in the middle. CDR3 length equals 13 residues. The germline V gene encodes CDR1 KGHSH and CDR2 LQKENI.

The chain recombines TRBV3-1 with TRBJ2-2; 14 nucleotides line up with TRBD2. This CDR3 region has 20 residues. The V and J ends lost 4 bases and 4 bases, in that order; junction bases with no gene match: 14. Germline loops: CDR1 LGHDT, CDR2 YNNKEL (reference sequence). CDR3 coding DNA: TGTGCCAGCAGCCTTACCAAGAGGGGACTAGCGGGAGTGGGCACCGGGGAGCTGTTTTTT. It encodes CASSLTKRGLAGVGTGELFF.

As concerns this clonotype: A read error may explain this, as a much larger clone is one base away. The chain is built from TRBV20-1 and TRBJ2-1; the D gene is possibly TRBD2 (5 bases). This CDR3 has 12 residues. Germline CDR1 is DFQATT and CDR2 is SNEGSKA (reference sequence). V lost 3 bases and J 6 bases, leaving 9 bases between the germline ends. The DNA of the CDR3 is TGCAGTGCTAGGGGTCGGGGCAATGAGCAGTTCTTC. Translation: CSARGRGNEQFF.

In its sample, this clonotype was seen a few times. The rearrangement links TRBV11-3 to TRBJ2-6; either TRBD1 or TRBD2 may fit D (6 bases each). The CDR3 extends over 17 amino acids. Germline CDR1 SGHNT, CDR2 YENEEA. With 4 bases removed from V and 1 base from J, the gap between germline ends came to 14 bases. CDR3 amino acids: CASSYRRGWSGANVLTF. The CDR3 DNA reads as TGTGCCAGCAGCTACCGGAGGGGGTGGTCTGGGGCCAACGTCCTGACTTTC.

Turning to this clonotype: A much larger clone differs by one base, so this may be a read error. The chain combines TRBV4-2 with TRBJ2-7, with 10 bases matching TRBD2. The CDR3 covers 15 residues. From germline, CDR1 is LGHNA and CDR2 YNFKEQ. CDR3 sequence reads: CASSQDNSGRYGQYF. CDR3 in DNA: TGTGCCAGCAGCCAAGACAATAGCGGGAGGTACGGGCAGTACTTC.

This clonotype was counted many times. J is TRBJ1-5 and V is TRBV12-3 or TRBV12-4, with a weak D call TRBD1 (6 bases). The CDR3 length is 14 residues. Trimming removed 6 bases at V and 0 bases at J, with 9 bases between. CDR3 loop: CASSPGDSNQPQHF. The CDR3 bases are TGTGCCAGCAGCCCAGGGGATAGCAATCAGCCCCAGCATTTT.

This clonotype was seen more than once but under ten times. The chain combines TRBV5-6 with TRBJ2-1; D unclear. The J call is uncertain, as TRBJ2-5 better fits the DNA end. This CDR3 comprises 12 residues. The germline CDR1 and CDR2 sequences are SGHDT and YYEEEE. The CDR3 reads CASSLSRSAQYF. The CDR3 DNA reads as TGTGCCAGCAGCTTGTCGAGGTCGGCCCAGTACTTC.

The chain joins TRBV9 to TRBJ2-3, with D hard to call. Germline CDR1 and CDR2: SGDLS and YYNGEE. The CDR3 has 16 amino acids. Trimming removed 4 bases at V and 0 bases at J, with 15 bases between. This CDR3 is CASSLITAMSTDTQYF. In DNA form, the CDR3 reads TGTGCCAGCAGCCTCATTACGGCTATGAGCACAGATACGCAGTATTTT.

This clonotype was seen many times. J is TRBJ1-6 and V is TRBV10-3, with 7 bases fitting TRBD1. V was pared by 2 bases and J by 13 bases, with 14 bases of the junction left unmatched. CDR1 is ENHRY, CDR2 SYGVKD, per germline. The CDR3 sequence is 16 residues long. The CDR3 protein is CAISERQGAIIHPLHF. The CDR3 region has the DNA TGTGCCATCAGTGAGAGACAGGGCGCTATAATTCACCCCCTCCACTTT.